What follows are 25 T cell receptor beta chains derived from one specimen sequenced in a study of neurological immune-mediated disorders. TCRdb re-called the 5' RACE reads through MiXCR, storing one row per CDR3 protein. Of under 90,000 distinct CDR3 sequences listed, 10% were seen once; the top ten hold about 1.8%. Sequencing used PBMCs. The receptors were gathered from a man aged 40-49 years in good health.

This clonotype was observed at least ten times. In DNA form, the CDR3 reads TGTGCCAGCTCCCCGAGGGGGAAAAATGAAAAACTGTTTTTT. Residues: CASSPRGKNEKLFF. V gene TRBV7-2 combines with J gene TRBJ1-4; D is perhaps TRBD1 (6 bases). This CDR3 has 14 amino acids. The V end was cut by 8 bases, the J end by 5 bases, with 15 bases between. Germline CDR1 reads SGHTA; CDR2 reads FQGNSA.

This clonotype occurred many times. V is TRBV2 and J is TRBJ2-7; D may be TRBD1 (6 bases). The CDR3 sequence is 14 residues long. Germline loops: CDR1 SNHLY, CDR2 FYNNEI. Between the trimmed V and J ends, which lost 2 bases and 5 bases, there was a span of 13 bases. The DNA of the CDR3 is TGTGCCAGCAGTGAAAGGCAGGGGTTCAACGAGCAGTACTTC. This codes for CASSERQGFNEQYF.

The table lists this clonotype with many counts. This chain joins TRBV5-1 and TRBJ1-2; no clear D gene. The CDR3 is made up of 18 amino acids. V lost 3 bases to trimming and J lost 7 bases, with 28 bases between them. The germline CDR1 and CDR2 sequences are SGHRS and YFSETQ. The CDR3 protein is CASSYSLLIEERSSGYTF. CDR3 coding DNA: TGCGCCAGCAGCTATTCCCTTTTAATCGAGGAAAGGTCCTCTGGCTACACCTTC. Based on the CDR3 plus reference TRBV5-1 and TRBJ1-2, the full variable domain is KAGVTQTPRYLIKTRGQQVTLSCSPISGHRSVSWYQQTPGQGLQFLFEYFSETQRNKGNFPGRFSGRQFSNSRSEMNVSTLELGDSALYLCASSYSLLIEERSSGYTFGSGTRLTVV.

This clonotype showed up many times. The rearrangement links TRBV9 to TRBJ2-3; 8 positions agree with TRBD2. CDR1 and CDR2 from the germline V gene are SGDLS and YYNGEE. The ends lost 0 bases at V and 3 bases at J; junction bases unmatched: 3. There are 15 residues in the CDR3. CDR3 nucleotide sequence: TGTGCCAGCAGCGTAGGAGCGGGAGTGACAGATACGCAGTATTTT. Its protein is CASSVGAGVTDTQYF. Complete variable domain (other parts from reference TRBV9 and TRBJ2-3): DSGVTQTPKHLITATGQRVTLRCSPRSGDLSVYWYQQSLDQGLQFLIQYYNGEERAKGNILERFSAQQFPDLHSELNLSSLELGDSALYFCASSVGAGVTDTQYFGPGTRLTVL.

This chain's CDR3 is CASSLAMSSYEQYF. CDR3 DNA: TGTGCCAGCAGCTTAGCGATGAGCTCCTACGAGCAGTACTTC. V and J are TRBV7-2 and TRBJ2-7, with D hard to call. There are 14 residues in the CDR3. V was pared by 0 bases and J by 0 bases, with 6 bases between. Per germline, CDR1 SGHTA and CDR2 FQGNSA. The variable domain in full, with the rest retrieved from reference TRBV7-2 and TRBJ2-7, is GAGVSQSPSNKVTEKGKDVELRCDPISGHTALYWYRQSLGQGLEFLIYFQGNSAPDKSGLPSDRFSAERTGGSVSTLTIQRTQQEDSAVYLCASSLAMSSYEQYFGPGTRLTVT.

In regard to this clonotype: A read error may produce the germline difference seen at one junction end. The CDR3 nucleotides read TGTGCCTGCAGTTACGGGGCTCCGGCAGATACGCAGTATTTT. Encoded protein: CACSYGAPADTQYF. The gene calls are TRBV6-5 and TRBJ2-3; D tentatively fits TRBD1 or TRBD2 (5 bases each). The CDR3 is made up of 14 amino acids. The germline V gene has CDR1 MNHEY and CDR2 SVGAGI.

This clonotype was recorded many times. V and J are TRBV5-4 and TRBJ1-4; D remains unclear. The CDR3 loop spans 13 amino acids. V was trimmed by 1 base and J by 6 bases, leaving 7 bases between them. CDR1 is SGHNT and CDR2 is YYREEE in the germline V gene (reference sequence). The CDR3 nucleotides are TGTGCCAGCAGCTTGAACATCGATGAAAAACTGTTTTTT. Its protein is CASSLNIDEKLFF.

This clonotype was seen ten or more times. The chain has TRBV5-1 and TRBJ1-2; 7 nucleotides line up with TRBD1. CDR3 length equals 16 residues. The J segment lost 6 bases and the V segment lost 2 bases, leaving 13 bases of the junction unmatched. The germline gives CDR1 SGHRS, CDR2 YFSETQ. For the CDR3, the DNA is TGCGCCAGCAGCTTTGAACCTATCACAGGGGATGATGGCTACACCTTC. Protein product: CASSFEPITGDDGYTF.

The chain carries TRBV5-1 and TRBJ2-7, with unresolved D. The germline CDR1 and CDR2 sequences are SGHRS and YFSETQ. This CDR3 is 13 amino acids long. With 10 bases removed from V and 3 bases from J, the gap between germline ends came to 17 bases. The CDR3 DNA is TGCGCCTCTCAACCCTCGGGCGGCTACGAGCAGTACTTC. It yields the protein CASQPSGGYEQYF. The full variable domain, its missing parts supplied by reference TRBV5-1 and TRBJ2-7, is KAGVTQTPRYLIKTRGQQVTLSCSPISGHRSVSWYQQTPGQGLQFLFEYFSETQRNKGNFPGRFSGRQFSNSRSEMNVSTLELGDSALYLCASQPSGGYEQYFGPGTRLTVT.

Ten or more counts support this clonotype. The chain employs TRBV5-1 and TRBJ2-5; unclear D gene. CDR1 SGHRS and CDR2 YFSETQ come from the germline V gene. The CDR3 consists of 13 residues. V shed 1 base and J shed 5 bases, with 9 bases lying between them. The chain's CDR3 is CASSLQSEETQYF. In nucleotides, the CDR3 is TGCGCCAGCAGCTTGCAATCGGAGGAGACCCAGTACTTC.

This clonotype showed up many times. V is TRBV7-2 and J is TRBJ2-2; no firm D call. V lost 3 bases, J lost 6 bases, and 11 bases lay in between. The germline V gene has CDR1 SGHTA and CDR2 FQGNSA. There are 14 residues in the CDR3. CDR3 amino acids: CASSFSGSAGELFF. The CDR3 DNA follows: TGTGCCAGCAGCTTTTCTGGGTCGGCCGGGGAGCTGTTTTTT.

This clonotype appeared many times. The gene calls are TRBV6-5 and TRBJ2-7; no clear D. The CDR3 runs to 13 residues. Trimming removed 5 bases at V and 2 bases at J, with 10 bases between. Germline V gene lookup returns CDR1 MNHEY and CDR2 SVGAGI. This CDR3 is CASSQASAYEQYF. CDR3 in DNA: TGTGCCAGCAGTCAAGCCTCAGCCTACGAGCAGTACTTC.

At least ten counts were recorded for this clonotype. The gene calls are TRBV12-3 or TRBV12-4 and TRBJ2-1; 10 bases match TRBD1. This CDR3 comprises 15 residues. V trimming: 6 bases; J trimming: 2 bases; junction bases outside the gene matches: 4. The CDR3 DNA follows: TGTGCCAGCAGCCAAGACAGGGGGCCCTACAATGAGCAGTTCTTC. It translates to CASSQDRGPYNEQFF.

This clonotype was recorded at least ten times. The chain recombines TRBV6-6 with TRBJ2-1, with 10 bases lining up with TRBD2. This CDR3 is built from 15 residues. The trim removed 7 bases at V and 5 bases at J, leaving 8 bases unmatched. CDR1 and CDR2 from the germline V gene are MNHNY and SVGAGI (reference sequence). The CDR3 DNA sequence: TGTGCCAGCATCCTAGAACTAGCGGGAAACAATGAGCAGTTCTTC. Translating it yields CASILELAGNNEQFF.

This clonotype was picked up many times. The chain carries TRBV5-1 and TRBJ2-7; D may correspond to TRBD1 or TRBD2 (6 bases each). Looked up from germline, CDR1 is SGHRS and CDR2 is YFSETQ. The CDR3 consists of 14 residues. Trimming pared 4 bases from V and 6 bases from J, leaving 17 bases between. As DNA, the CDR3 is TGCGCCAGCAGCCTGGGGGCGGGACCGCGCGAGCAGTACTTC. Its protein product is CASSLGAGPREQYF. Drawing the rest from reference TRBV5-1 and TRBJ2-7, the complete variable domain is KAGVTQTPRYLIKTRGQQVTLSCSPISGHRSVSWYQQTPGQGLQFLFEYFSETQRNKGNFPGRFSGRQFSNSRSEMNVSTLELGDSALYLCASSLGAGPREQYFGPGTRLTVT.

This clonotype was counted ten times or more. The rearrangement uses TRBV5-1 and TRBJ2-2, with TRBD1 as a possible D gene (6 bases). The V end was cut by 5 bases, the J end by 4 bases, with 9 bases between. The CDR3 spans 13 residues. Germline V gene sequence: CDR1 SGHRS, CDR2 YFSETQ. In DNA form, the CDR3 reads TGCGCCAGCAGACAGGGCAGCACCGGGGAGCTGTTTTTT. This sequence encodes CASRQGSTGELFF.

At least ten counts were recorded for this clonotype. This chain joins TRBV2 and TRBJ2-7, with a possible D match to TRBD2 (5 bases). Germline assignment: CDR1 SNHLY and CDR2 FYNNEI. The CDR3 length is 11 residues. Trimming left V 8 bases short and J 4 bases short, with 9 bases between. The CDR3 loop is CASRRGYEQYF. In nucleotides, the CDR3 is TGTGCCAGCCGTCGGGGATACGAGCAGTACTTC.

The chain employs TRBV5-1 and TRBJ1-2; 7 positions match TRBD1. CDR3 length: 16 amino acids. V lost 3 bases to trimming and J lost 1 base; unmatched junction nucleotides: 9. The germline V gene has CDR1 SGHRS and CDR2 YFSETQ. CDR3 nucleotide sequence: TGCGCCAGCAGCTGGAGGACAGGCCCCGGTAACTATGGCTACACCTTC. Translation: CASSWRTGPGNYGYTF.

This clonotype was counted many times. This rearrangement joins TRBV29-1 to TRBJ2-1; 11 bases are shared with TRBD2. Germline V gene data show CDR1 as SQVTM and CDR2 as ANQGSEA. This CDR3 has 17 residues. The trim removed 6 bases at V and 8 bases at J, leaving 18 bases unmatched. Here the CDR3 DNA reads TGCAGCGTCACAGATGAGGGACTAGCGGCGAGCTTCCATGAGCAGTTCTTC. Amino acids: CSVTDEGLAASFHEQFF.

This clonotype was seen many times. The chain combines TRBV5-6 with TRBJ1-2, with D unclear. Trimming stripped 1 base from V and 4 bases from J, with 14 bases between. CDR3 length: 15 amino acids. The germline V gene has CDR1 SGHDT and CDR2 YYEEEE. This chain's CDR3 is CASSLTPAVSYGYTF. The DNA for the CDR3 is TGTGCCAGCAGCTTGACTCCGGCGGTCAGCTATGGCTACACCTTC.

This clonotype was seen repeatedly, ten times or more. The chain joins TRBV5-6 to TRBJ2-1; D possibly corresponds to TRBD1 (6 bases). The V gene lost 4 bases and the J gene lost 3 bases, with 11 bases spanning the gap. The CDR3 loop spans 14 amino acids. Germline V gene data show CDR1 as SGHDT and CDR2 as YYEEEE. The CDR3 nucleotides read TGTGCCAGCAGCATGGGACAAAACTACAATGAGCAGTTCTTC. Its translation is CASSMGQNYNEQFF.

This clonotype was counted at least ten times. The V gene is TRBV7-2, the J gene TRBJ1-3; D gene uncertain. Germline assignment: CDR1 SGHTA and CDR2 FQGNSA. CDR3 size: 15 residues. The V end was cut by 2 bases, the J end by 4 bases, with 12 bases between. As DNA, the CDR3 is TGTGCCAGCAGCTTAACATCAGGATTCGGAAACACCATATATTTT. Its translation is CASSLTSGFGNTIYF.

This clonotype was seen at least ten times. V usage is TRBV7-9 and J usage is TRBJ2-1, with 9 nucleotides matching TRBD2. V shed 5 bases, J shed 8 bases, and the junction held 4 bases outside the gene matches. This CDR3 region has 13 residues. Germline CDR1 and CDR2: SEHNR and FQNEAQ (reference sequence). As DNA, the CDR3 is TGTGCCAGCAGCGCATGGACTAGCGATGAGCAGTTCTTC. Translated, it gives CASSAWTSDEQFF. Full variable domain (outside the CDR3, taken from reference TRBV7-9 and TRBJ2-1): DTGVSQNPRHKITKRGQNVTFRCDPISEHNRLYWYRQTLGQGPEFLTYFQNEAQLEKSRLLSDRFSAERPKGSFSTLEIQRTEQGDSAMYLCASSAWTSDEQFFGPGTRLTVL.

This clonotype came up many times. The rearrangement uses TRBV5-1 and TRBJ1-2; 9 positions match TRBD1. Germline CDR1 reads SGHRS; CDR2 reads YFSETQ. Unmatched junction bases numbered 3, after V lost 4 bases and J lost 5 bases. The length of the CDR3 is 13 residues. The CDR3 region is CASSPGTGYGYTF. In DNA, the CDR3 is TGCGCCAGCAGCCCCGGGACAGGGTATGGCTACACCTTC. The whole variable domain, filled in from reference TRBV5-1 and TRBJ1-2, reads KAGVTQTPRYLIKTRGQQVTLSCSPISGHRSVSWYQQTPGQGLQFLFEYFSETQRNKGNFPGRFSGRQFSNSRSEMNVSTLELGDSALYLCASSPGTGYGYTFGSGTRLTVV.

This clonotype was counted only a few times. V is TRBV18 and J is TRBJ2-7; D may match TRBD1 or TRBD2 (5 bases each). This CDR3 contains 13 residues. In germline, CDR1 is KGHSH, CDR2 LQKENI. Between the trimmed V and J ends, which lost 6 bases and 5 bases, there was a span of 14 bases. The CDR3 spells CASSRGRENEQYF. DNA for the CDR3: TGTGCCAGCTCCCGCGGCAGGGAGAACGAGCAGTACTTC.